Shown below are 25 T cell receptor beta chains from a single sample sequenced in a study of blood T cell repertoires in COVID-19. Only in-frame clones appear in the TCRdb table, and some are missing; sequencing was by immunoSEQ multiplex PCR. The data show tens of thousands of clones, approximately 79% seen once. Sequencing was done on a sample of peripheral blood. These receptors were obtained from a man of 80 years or more with active COVID-19.

This clone was seen only once. The chain employs TRBV5-1 and TRBJ2-3; TRBD1 aligns across 9 bases. Germline lookup yields CDR1 SGHRS and CDR2 YFSETQ. V shed 4 bases, J shed 3 bases, and the junction held 12 bases outside the gene matches. The CDR3 runs 17 residues. The chain's CDR3 is CASSITPGQGWTDTQYF. DNA for the CDR3: TGCGCCAGCAGCATAACCCCGGGACAGGGTTGGACAGATACGCAGTATTTT.

The genes are TRBV18 and TRBJ1-2, with D possibly being TRBD1 (6 bases). The CDR3 is 14 residues long. V dropped 4 bases and J dropped 3 bases, with 12 bases sitting between them. From germline, CDR1 is KGHSH and CDR2 LQKENI. In DNA form, the CDR3 reads TGTGCCAGCTCACAGGAGACAGGAGACTATGGCTACACCTTC. Protein product: CASSQETGDYGYTF.

The rearrangement uses TRBV28 and TRBJ2-7, with D perhaps TRBD2 (6 bases). This CDR3 has 12 residues. CDR1 and CDR2 (germline): MDHEN, SYDVKM. V was shortened by 6 bases and J by 3 bases, with 9 bases between the two germline ends. The CDR3 bases are TGTGCCAGCAGGTCGGGACTCTACGAGCAGTACTTC. Protein sequence: CASRSGLYEQYF.

This chain joins TRBV5-5 and TRBJ2-2; unclear D gene. Trimming cost V 2 bases and J 7 bases, with 6 bases left between them. This CDR3 comprises 12 residues. Germline CDR1 SGHKS, CDR2 YYEKEE (reference sequence). CDR3 in amino acids: CASSFSSGELFF. CDR3 nucleotide sequence: TGTGCCAGCAGCTTTAGCAGCGGGGAGCTGTTTTTT.

The J gene is TRBJ1-1, the V gene TRBV30; D remains unclear. V shed 3 bases and J shed 2 bases, with 10 bases lying between them. Germline CDR1 is GTSNPN and CDR2 is SVGIG (reference sequence). The CDR3 runs to 13 residues. CDR3: CAWSNSGNTEAFF. CDR3 nucleotides: TGTGCCTGGAGCAACAGCGGCAACACTGAAGCTTTCTTT.

The rearrangement joins TRBV7-2 to TRBJ2-7; D might be TRBD2 (6 bases). The CDR3 totals 12 residues. Trimming cost V 5 bases and J 7 bases, with 12 bases left between them. CDR1 and CDR2 (germline): SGHTA, FQGNSA. In DNA, the CDR3 is TGTGCCAGCAGCCAGAGGCGGGGTGAGCAGTACTTC. Translated, it gives CASSQRRGEQYF.

The genes are TRBV7-9 and TRBJ2-7; unclear D gene. V was pared by 5 bases and J by 6 bases, with 8 bases between. Germline V gene sequence: CDR1 SEHNR, CDR2 FQNEAQ (reference sequence). This CDR3 region has 11 residues. CDR3 loop: CASSIDIEQYF. DNA for the CDR3: TGTGCCAGCAGCATAGACATCGAGCAGTACTTC.

This chain joins TRBV7-9 and TRBJ2-3; perhaps TRBD2 as D (6 bases). Trimming cost V 5 bases and J 2 bases, with 17 bases left between them. CDR3 length: 16 amino acids. From germline, CDR1 is SEHNR and CDR2 FQNEAQ (reference sequence). The CDR3 region has the DNA TGTGCCAGCAGCCAGGGCGACGGGGGAAACACAGATACGCAGTATTTT. As protein: CASSQGDGGNTDTQYF.

V usage is TRBV24-1 and J usage is TRBJ1-5; D gene uncertain. The V end was cut by 4 bases, the J end by 3 bases, with 9 bases between. The CDR3 is 14 amino acids. Looked up from germline, CDR1 is KGHDR and CDR2 is SFDVKD. The chain's CDR3 is CATSEGRTNQPQHF. The DNA for the CDR3 is TGTGCCACCAGTGAGGGCAGAACCAATCAGCCCCAGCATTTT.

The CDR3 here is CASSHFLQGADYGYTF. CDR3 in DNA: TGCGCCAGCAGCCACTTCCTACAGGGGGCCGACTATGGCTACACCTTC. The chain has TRBV4-3 and TRBJ1-2; 9 bases line up with TRBD1. Germline V gene data show CDR1 as LGHNA and CDR2 as YSLEER. This CDR3 spans 16 amino acids. Trimming removed 3 bases from V and 3 bases from J; junction bases left unmatched: 8.

The rearrangement uses TRBV30 and TRBJ2-1; TRBD2 matches 7 bases. This CDR3 has 15 amino acids. J gave up 6 bases and V 5 bases, and 13 bases lay outside the gene matches. Per the germline V gene, CDR1 is GTSNPN and CDR2 is SVGIG (reference sequence). In DNA form, the CDR3 reads TGTGCCTGGGACCTTTGGGAGGGAGGTCGCAATGAGCAGTTCTTC. This codes for CAWDLWEGGRNEQFF.

The V call is TRBV28, the J call TRBJ1-5, with 7 bases lining up with TRBD1. The CDR3 runs 18 residues. Trimming took 6 bases from V and 5 from J; bases not matched to a gene: 19. Germline CDR1 is MDHEN and CDR2 is SYDVKM. The CDR3 DNA reads TGTGCCAGCAGACGCAAATCCTACAGGGGCGCCCATTATCAGCCCCAGCATTTT. Translated: CASRRKSYRGAHYQPQHF. The variable domain in full, completed from reference TRBV28 and TRBJ1-5, reads DVKVTQSSRYLVKRTGEKVFLECVQDMDHENMFWYRQDPGLGLRLIYFSYDVKMKEKGDIPEGYSVSREKKERFSLILESASTNQTSMYLCASRRKSYRGAHYQPQHFGDGTRLSIL.

The chain joins TRBV2 to TRBJ2-2, with TRBD1 as a possible D gene (5 bases). Trimming took off 6 bases at V and 1 base at J, with 12 bases between the two ends. This CDR3 contains 15 residues. CDR1 is SNHLY and CDR2 is FYNNEI in the germline V gene. The CDR3 loop reads CASRVDRLNTGELFF. Here the CDR3 DNA reads TGTGCCAGCAGGGTCGACAGATTGAACACCGGGGAGCTGTTTTTT. Based on the CDR3 plus reference TRBV2 and TRBJ2-2, the full variable domain is EPEVTQTPSHQVTQMGQEVILRCVPISNHLYFYWYRQILGQKVEFLVSFYNNEISEKSEIFDDQFSVERPDGSNFTLKIRSTKLEDSAMYFCASRVDRLNTGELFFGEGSRLTVL.

The chain combines TRBV6-6 with TRBJ1-3; TRBD1 matches 7 bases. J was trimmed by 0 bases and V by 2 bases; bases with no gene match: 1. This CDR3 spans 15 amino acids. Germline CDR1 reads MNHNY; CDR2 reads SVGAGI (reference sequence). CDR3 amino acids: CASSYEGASGNTIYF. The DNA of the CDR3 is TGTGCCAGCAGTTACGAGGGGGCCTCTGGAAACACCATATATTTT.

This clone has only one observation. The rearrangement links TRBV7-3 to TRBJ2-1; no definite D call. The CDR3 extends over 15 amino acids. The V gene lost 5 bases and the J gene lost 6 bases, with 17 bases spanning the gap. Germline V CDR1 and CDR2: SGHTA, FQGTGA. Here the CDR3 DNA reads TGTGCCAGCAGCCGCCTACTTGGGCCAAGCAATGAGCAGTTCTTC. The encoded protein is CASSRLLGPSNEQFF. Variable domain in full (rest from reference TRBV7-3 and TRBJ2-1): GAGVSQTPSNKVTEKGKYVELRCDPISGHTALYWYRQSLGQGPEFLIYFQGTGAADDSGLPNDRFFAVRPEGSVSTLKIQRTERGDSAVYLCASSRLLGPSNEQFFGPGTRLTVL.

The chain joins TRBV25-1 to TRBJ1-2; 7 nucleotides agree with TRBD1. Germline trimming cut 2 bases from V and 5 bases from J; bases unmatched to any gene: 8. This CDR3 is 15 amino acids long. Per germline, CDR1 MGHDK and CDR2 SYGVNS. The CDR3 here is CASSEDNRGRYGYTF. CDR3 DNA sequence: TGTGCCAGCAGTGAAGACAACAGGGGTCGGTATGGCTACACCTTC.

The chain couples TRBV28 to TRBJ2-7, with D possibly TRBD1 on 5 matching bases. Germline CDR1 is MDHEN and CDR2 is SYDVKM. The germline V and J ends were trimmed by 6 bases and 1 base, with 13 bases remaining between them. The length of the CDR3 is 14 residues. The CDR3 sequence is CASRRAGISYEQYF. CDR3 DNA: TGTGCCAGCAGACGGGCAGGGATATCCTACGAGCAGTACTTC.

The chain is built from TRBV7-2 and TRBJ2-1; TRBD2 aligns across 13 bases. The germline gives CDR1 SGHTA, CDR2 FQGNSA. Germline trimming cut 5 bases from V and 4 bases from J; bases unmatched to any gene: 14. This CDR3 is 19 amino acids long. CDR3 nucleotides: TGTGCCAGCAGCCTGACTAGCGGGAGGCTGTTTACTGTTTACAATGAGCAGTTCTTC. The encoded protein is CASSLTSGRLFTVYNEQFF.

J is TRBJ1-6 and V is TRBV5-1, with D unresolved. Per the germline V gene, CDR1 is SGHRS and CDR2 is YFSETQ. The CDR3 spans 14 residues. Trimming cost V 0 bases and J 7 bases, with 8 bases left between them. The DNA of the CDR3 is TGCGCCAGCAGCTTGGGCCAGAACAATTCACCCCTCCACTTT. Its translation is CASSLGQNNSPLHF.

V is TRBV5-1 and J is TRBJ2-5; possible D gene TRBD1, 7 bases. V lost 3 bases, J lost 3 bases, and 12 bases lay in between. The CDR3 contains 14 residues. Germline CDR1 and CDR2: SGHRS and YFSETQ. This CDR3 reads CASSWRGTEETQYF. The CDR3 bases are TGCGCCAGCAGCTGGAGGGGGACAGAAGAGACCCAGTACTTC.

V is TRBV5-4 and J is TRBJ2-5; D is perhaps TRBD2 (5 bases). Deletions cut 1 base from V and 1 base from J, with 8 bases between. The CDR3 loop spans 14 amino acids. Looked up from germline, CDR1 is SGHNT and CDR2 is YYREEE (reference sequence). CDR3 coding DNA: TGTGCCAGCAGCTTGTCGGGGTTCCAAGAGACCCAGTACTTC. This translates into CASSLSGFQETQYF.

The chain couples TRBV4-2 to TRBJ2-3; tentative D call: TRBD2 (6 bases). Looked up from germline, CDR1 is LGHNA and CDR2 is YNFKEQ. V lost 0 bases and J 3 bases, leaving 10 bases between the germline ends. This CDR3 is 15 amino acids long. In DNA, the CDR3 is TGTGCCAGCAGCCAAGAACGGCGGGGAACAGATACGCAGTATTTT. This encodes CASSQERRGTDTQYF.

The chain employs TRBV4-3 and TRBJ1-6; maybe TRBD1 (6 bases). The CDR3 totals 15 residues. V shed 1 base and J shed 3 bases, with 7 bases lying between them. Germline lookup yields CDR1 LGHNA and CDR2 YSLEER. CDR3 protein: CASSQADSYNSPLHF. CDR3 DNA sequence: TGCGCCAGCAGCCAAGCGGACAGCTATAATTCACCCCTCCACTTT.

The chain links TRBV19 to TRBJ2-4; 7 nucleotides agree with TRBD1. Trimming took 4 bases from V and 14 from J; bases not matched to a gene: 8. Per the germline V gene, CDR1 is LNHDA and CDR2 is SQIVND (reference sequence). The length of the CDR3 is 12 residues. The CDR3, as DNA: TGTGCCAGTAGTACCCCCGTGACAGGGAAGTACTTC. The encoded protein is CASSTPVTGKYF.

CDR3 DNA sequence: TGTGCCAGCAGCCACGGACTAGCGGGATTTTTCGAGCAGTACTTC. Translated, it gives CASSHGLAGFFEQYF. The chain couples TRBV7-2 to TRBJ2-7; TRBD2 aligns across 12 bases. The CDR3 loop spans 15 amino acids. V lost 5 bases to trimming and J lost 6 bases; unmatched junction nucleotides: 8. Per the germline V gene, CDR1 is SGHTA and CDR2 is FQGNSA.